Detailed here is one T cell receptor beta chain. There are 15 residues in the CDR3. The V gene's germline CDR1 is SGHDN and CDR2 FVKESK. V was clipped by 1 base and J by 2 bases, with 12 bases between them. The record originates from a study of T cell changes during pregnancy in multiple sclerosis. The method was immunoSEQ multiplex PCR; TCRdb's version includes in-frame clones alone and lacks a portion of them. The data hold approximately 100,000 clones, with about 91% observed a single time. The receptor was isolated from a female donor with multiple sclerosis, enrolled in a pregnancy study. The chain has TRBV14 and TRBJ2-7; D might be TRBD2 (6 bases). The sample was peripheral blood, taken in the second trimester of pregnancy. CDR3 in amino acids: CASSQGPGGTYEQYF. The CDR3 DNA follows: TGTGCCAGCAGCCAAGGCCCCGGCGGGACCTACGAGCAGTACTTC.